These 17 T cell receptor beta chains came from one sample sequenced in a study of Tregs in tolerant kidney transplant recipients. Using immunoSEQ multiplex PCR, the repertoire was profiled, and TCRdb retains in-frame clones only, with some absent. The sample contains 200,000 to 300,000 clones, 80% to 85% of which appear only once. The material sequenced was CD4+ T cells from blood. The receptors were gathered from a human donor in good health.

This sequence joins TRBV11-2 and TRBJ2-7; perhaps TRBD1 as D (6 bases). The V gene's germline CDR1 is SGHAT and CDR2 FQNNGV. The length of the CDR3 is 16 residues. Trimming took off 1 base at V and 1 base at J, with 14 bases between the two ends. The CDR3 reads CASSLAGAGWSYEQYF. DNA for the CDR3: TGTGCCAGCAGCTTAGCAGGGGCAGGCTGGTCCTACGAGCAGTACTTC.

The chain is built from TRBV2 and TRBJ1-3; 7 nucleotides line up with TRBD1. There are 14 residues in the CDR3. CDR1 and CDR2 from the germline V gene are SNHLY and FYNNEI. V gave up 9 bases and J gave up 0 bases; unmatched junction bases: 5. The CDR3 region has the DNA TGTGCCAGTGAGGCAGGGGGCTCTGGAAACACCATATATTTT. It yields the protein CASEAGGSGNTIYF.

The J gene is TRBJ1-1, the V gene TRBV7-2; weak D call: TRBD1 (6 bases). Germline lookup yields CDR1 SGHTA and CDR2 FQGNSA. The CDR3 has 16 amino acids. V was shortened by 5 bases and J by 0 bases, with 16 bases between the two germline ends. The CDR3 coding sequence is TGTGCCAGCAGCCCTCAGGGGAGGGGGATGAACACTGAAGCTTTCTTT. It yields the protein CASSPQGRGMNTEAFF.

This chain's CDR3 is CASSLALGGRAADTQYF. The CDR3 DNA is TGTGCCAGCAGCTTAGCGCTCGGCGGGAGGGCCGCAGATACGCAGTATTTT. The chain uses TRBV7-2 and TRBJ2-3; 9 positions agree with TRBD2. Germline-derived CDR1 and CDR2 are SGHTA and FQGNSA. Trimming cost V 0 bases and J 4 bases; bases outside gene matches: 8. The CDR3 runs to 17 residues.

The chain uses TRBV5-1 and TRBJ2-5; no firm D call. TRBJ2-7 matches the DNA end more closely, so the J call is doubtful. The CDR3 is 12 residues long. Germline V gene sequence: CDR1 SGHRS, CDR2 YFSETQ. CDR3 sequence: CASSQDFYEQYF. CDR3 nucleotides: TGCGCCAGCAGCCAAGACTTTTACGAGCAGTACTTC.

This clone is a singleton in its sample. The chain uses TRBV2 and TRBJ2-7; TRBD1 matches 9 bases. This CDR3 spans 12 amino acids. With 11 bases clipped from V and 3 bases from J, the junction kept 5 bases outside the gene matches. The germline V gene encodes CDR1 SNHLY and CDR2 FYNNEI. In DNA, the CDR3 is TGTGCCGCCGCGGGACAGGGCTACGAGCAGTACTTC. Its translation is CAAAGQGYEQYF. Complete variable domain (other parts from reference TRBV2 and TRBJ2-7): EPEVTQTPSHQVTQMGQEVILRCVPISNHLYFYWYRQILGQKVEFLVSFYNNEISEKSEIFDDQFSVERPDGSNFTLKIRSTKLEDSAMYFCAAAGQGYEQYFGPGTRLTVT.

V is TRBV2 and J is TRBJ1-1; D unclear. The CDR3 length is 14 residues. The germline V gene encodes CDR1 SNHLY and CDR2 FYNNEI. V was cut by 4 bases and J by 3 bases, with 12 bases left in between. CDR3: CASSVGNGDTEAFF. Written as DNA, the CDR3 is TGTGCCAGCAGTGTTGGTAACGGGGACACTGAAGCTTTCTTT.

This clone turned up a few times. The chain combines TRBV5-8 with TRBJ2-3; D is uncertain. Germline CDR1 and CDR2: SGHTS and YDEGEE. The V gene lost 7 bases and the J gene lost 2 bases, with 14 bases spanning the gap. This CDR3 has 14 amino acids. For the CDR3, the DNA is TGTGCCAGCGGCAGCCGAATGGTCACAGATACGCAGTATTTT. Its translation: CASGSRMVTDTQYF. The full variable domain, its missing parts supplied by reference TRBV5-8 and TRBJ2-3, is EAGVTQSPTHLIKTRGQQATLRCSPISGHTSVYWYQQALGLGLQFLLWYDEGEERNRGNFPPRFSGRQFPNYSSELNVNALELEDSALYLCASGSRMVTDTQYFGPGTRLTVL.

This clone was picked up one time. The V and J genes are TRBV7-6 and TRBJ2-3, with a weak D call TRBD1 (6 bases). CDR1 SGHVS and CDR2 FNYEAQ come from the germline V gene. V was trimmed by 5 bases and J by 4 bases, leaving 19 bases between them. The CDR3 totals 16 residues. The CDR3 protein is CASSRRQVASADTQYF. In DNA form, the CDR3 reads TGTGCCAGCAGCCGTAGACAGGTCGCCTCTGCAGATACGCAGTATTTT.

J is TRBJ1-2 and V is TRBV25-1; D gene uncertain. The ends were cut back, 5 bases at V and 4 bases at J, with 8 bases in the middle. The CDR3 runs to 12 residues. Germline V gene lookup returns CDR1 MGHDK and CDR2 SYGVNS. CDR3 in DNA: TGTGCCAGCAGTTCATCCGGCTATGGCTACACCTTC. Protein sequence: CASSSSGYGYTF.

This chain joins TRBV10-2 and TRBJ1-2, with a tentative D call TRBD1 (6 bases). The germline V and J ends were trimmed by 3 bases and 4 bases, with 12 bases remaining between them. This CDR3 has 14 residues. Germline V CDR1 and CDR2: WSHSY, SAAADI. The CDR3 loop is CASSEWGRGYGYTF. CDR3 DNA: TGCGCCAGCAGTGAATGGGGCAGGGGCTATGGCTACACCTTC.

The chain uses TRBV6-5 and TRBJ1-3; D possibly corresponds to TRBD1 (6 bases). The CDR3 loop spans 15 amino acids. V gave up 5 bases and J gave up 4 bases, with 15 bases separating them. Germline lookup yields CDR1 MNHEY and CDR2 SVGAGI. The CDR3 loop is CASSTTGAGGNTIYF. DNA of the CDR3: TGTGCCAGCAGTACGACGGGGGCGGGAGGAAACACCATATATTTT.

The chain carries TRBV27 and TRBJ1-2; possibly TRBD1 for D (5 bases). This CDR3 spans 13 amino acids. V gave up 5 bases and J gave up 3 bases, with 10 bases separating them. Germline V CDR1 and CDR2: MNHEY, SMNVEV (reference sequence). CDR3 amino acids: CASSPDSYYGYTF. The CDR3 nucleotides read TGTGCCAGCAGTCCAGACAGCTACTATGGCTACACCTTC.

The chain links TRBV6-5 to TRBJ2-3, with TRBD2 matching over 11 bases. J was trimmed by 7 bases and V by 0 bases; bases with no gene match: 6. From germline, CDR1 is MNHEY and CDR2 SVGAGI. This CDR3 region has 16 residues. The CDR3 reads CASSYSMGLAANTQYF. CDR3 in DNA: TGTGCCAGCAGTTACTCAATGGGACTAGCGGCGAATACGCAGTATTTT.

The chain has TRBV25-1 and TRBJ2-5, with D possibly called TRBD1 or TRBD2 (5 bases each). This CDR3 is built from 14 residues. Deletions cut 3 bases from V and 5 bases from J, with 13 bases between. The germline V gene has CDR1 MGHDK and CDR2 SYGVNS. This CDR3 is CASSDPGAWETQYF. The CDR3 DNA is TGTGCCAGCAGTGATCCCGGGGCCTGGGAGACCCAGTACTTC.

The chain has TRBV6-5 and TRBJ1-1; D remains unclear. V was clipped by 5 bases and J by 1 base, with 8 bases between them. There are 13 residues in the CDR3. The germline CDR1 and CDR2 sequences are MNHEY and SVGAGI. The CDR3 coding sequence is TGTGCCAGCAGTAAGGGATGGAACACTGAAGCTTTCTTT. It codes for CASSKGWNTEAFF.

The CDR3 DNA is TGTGCCAGCAGCGACCGGGCAGCTAGCAATCAGCCCCAGCATTTT. This sequence encodes CASSDRAASNQPQHF. The chain recombines TRBV2 with TRBJ1-5; D ambiguous. CDR1 SNHLY and CDR2 FYNNEI come from the germline V gene. The CDR3 length is 15 residues. Trimming took 6 bases from V and 0 from J, leaving 12 bases between them.